These T cell receptor beta chains were read from a single sample in a study of T cell responses to AZD1222 COVID-19 vaccine. Libraries were prepared by immunoSEQ multiplex PCR; TCRdb keeps only in-frame clonotypes and omits some of them. The data show 100,000 to 150,000 clones, 89% seen once. The sequences come from peripheral blood, collected on day 0 of AZD1222 vaccination. These receptors were taken from an adult in good health. CDR3s include the opening cysteine and the closing phenylalanine or tryptophan. Each record gives: D gene, V gene, clone size, J gene, CDR3 DNA, CDR3 protein. The D gene is left open where the match is weak. Size is omitted from some rows. Given values are once, few, many or a class for expanded clones.

.	TRBV6-4	.	TRBJ2-1	TGTGCCAGCAGTGACTCGATAGGCGGCGATGAGCAGTTCTTC	CASSDSIGGDEQFF
.	TRBV19	.	TRBJ1-2	TGTGCCAGTAAAATCAACAGCTTTAACTATGGCTACACCTTC	CASKINSFNYGYTF
TRBD1	TRBV5-1	.	TRBJ2-7	TGCGCCAGCAGCTTGGGGGCAGCGGGACAGGGATATACCTACGAGCAGTACTTC	CASSLGAAGQGYTYEQYF
TRBD1	TRBV6-5	once	TRBJ1-2	TGTGCCACTCTACAGGGGTGGTCTGGCTACACCTTC	CATLQGWSGYTF
.	TRBV2	.	TRBJ2-3	TGTGCCAGGAGAGGACAGAAGCCCATGGATACGCAGTATTTT	CARRGQKPMDTQYF
.	TRBV7-2	.	TRBJ1-4	TGTGCCAGCAGCTTAGAACCGACAGCCACAAATGAAAAACTGTTTTTT	CASSLEPTATNEKLFF
.	TRBV4-1	.	TRBJ1-1	TGCGCCAGCAGCAGACACTCGCGGGACTTGAGCACTGAAGCTTTCTTT	CASSRHSRDLSTEAFF
TRBD2	TRBV5-1	.	TRBJ2-5	TGCGCCAGCAGCCCGCGGACTAGCGGGGGCCTCCGGCAGACCCAGTACTTC	CASSPRTSGGLRQTQYF
.	TRBV15	once	TRBJ1-2	TGTGCCACCAGCAGAGATATCCAAGGGCGTAAAGGGGGCTACACCTTC	CATSRDIQGRKGGYTF
.	TRBV7-8	.	TRBJ1-1	TGTGCCAGCAGCTTCGGACTAAACACTGAAGCTTTCTTT	CASSFGLNTEAFF
.	TRBV6-2/TRBV6-3	once	TRBJ1-3	TGTGCCAGCAGTACCGACCCGCCTTGCACCATATATTTT	CASSTDPPCTIYF
TRBD1	TRBV15	.	TRBJ1-1	TGTGCCACCAGCCCCCGGACAGGGGGATACACTGAAGCTTTCTTT	CATSPRTGGYTEAFF
.	TRBV4-1	few	TRBJ1-2	TGCGCCAGCAGCCAAGGAGCAGTAGAGGGTCGGGGCTACACCTTC	CASSQGAVEGRGYTF
.	TRBV5-1	.	TRBJ1-2	TGCGCCAGCAGTTCCTACAGGCTGGGGCAAAGCTACACCTTC	CASSSYRLGQSYTF
.	TRBV18	.	TRBJ2-4	TGTGCCAGCTCACCATCAGGGGGGAACATTCAGTACTTC	CASSPSGGNIQYF
.	TRBV5-1	.	TRBJ2-5	TGCGCCAGCAGCTTCACCCAACAAGAGACCCAGTACTTC	CASSFTQQETQYF
.	TRBV7-2	once	TRBJ2-7	TGTGCCAGCAGTTATAGCTCCTACTACGAGCAGTACTTC	CASSYSSYYEQYF
.	TRBV5-1	.	TRBJ1-3	TGCGCCAGCAGCTTGGTTCCAGAACCAGGAAACACCATATATTTT	CASSLVPEPGNTIYF
.	TRBV3-1/TRBV3-2	.	TRBJ2-5	TGTGCCAGCAGCCAAGCATGGGAGGCCGGAGAGACCCAGTACTTC	CASSQAWEAGETQYF
.	TRBV3-1/TRBV3-2	.	TRBJ1-6	TGTGCCAGCAGCCAAGACGGGAATTCACCCCTCCACTTT	CASSQDGNSPLHF
TRBD1	TRBV12-3/TRBV12-4	.	TRBJ2-3	TGTGCCAGCAGCTTGACAGGGACAGATACGCAGTATTTT	CASSLTGTDTQYF
.	TRBV15	.	TRBJ1-4	TGTGCCACCAGCAATAAGCCAGGGCCAAAACTGTTTTTT	CATSNKPGPKLFF
TRBD1	TRBV6-4	once	TRBJ2-3	TGTGCCAGCAGTGACCTCCCCAGACAGGGTACGCAGTATTTT	CASSDLPRQGTQYF
.	TRBV7-9	.	TRBJ2-3	TGTGCCAGCAGCTTAGGTAGGGTGGGGACAGATACGCAGTATTTT	CASSLGRVGTDTQYF
.	TRBV4-2	.	TRBJ2-7	TGTGCCAGCAGCCAAGTTCAGGGGTTCGCCTACGAGCAGTACTTC	CASSQVQGFAYEQYF
.	TRBV6-5	.	TRBJ2-3	TGTGCCAGCAAGAACAGGGGCACAGATACGCAGTATTTT	CASKNRGTDTQYF
.	TRBV30	.	TRBJ2-3	TGTGCCTGGAATTTCGGCATCGACACAGATACGCAGTATTTT	CAWNFGIDTDTQYF
.	TRBV19	.	TRBJ1-1	TGTGCCAGTAGTATTATGGGGGGCCTGAACACTGAAGCTTTCTTT	CASSIMGGLNTEAFF